Shown below are 15 T cell receptor beta chains from a single sample sequenced in a study of blood T cells in healthy people across ages. With a J-beta primer mix and a sample-barcoded 5' primer, a second PCR ran about 7 to 11 cycles. Via MiXCR, TCRdb re-called the 5' RACE reads, giving one row per CDR3 protein. The sample gives around 650,000 distinct CDR3 sequences, 40% to 45% of which show up once; around 32% is in the top ten. Sequencing was done on a sample of blood. All receptors derive from an elderly man in good health.

The V call is TRBV7-2, the J call TRBJ2-1; a possible D gene is TRBD1 (6 bases). The germline CDR1 and CDR2 sequences are SGHTA and FQGNSA. The V gene lost 3 bases and the J gene lost 5 bases, with 17 bases spanning the gap. The CDR3 extends over 16 amino acids. CDR3 nucleotide sequence: TGTGCCAGCAGCTTGAGGAGAGGGACAACGAACAATGAGCAGTTCTTC. Translating it yields CASSLRRGTTNNEQFF.

Regarding this clonotype: A read error may be the cause here, since a much bigger clone is one base away. The chain has TRBV29-1 and TRBJ2-7, with a weak D call TRBD1 (6 bases). Germline V gene lookup returns CDR1 SQVTM and CDR2 ANQGSEA. The germline V and J ends were trimmed by 7 bases and 0 bases, with 16 bases remaining between them. This CDR3 is 14 amino acids long. CDR3: CSANFDRSSYEQYF. CDR3 DNA sequence: TGCAGCGCTAATTTCGACAGGAGCTCCTACGAGCAGTACTTC.

The chain uses TRBV29-1 and TRBJ2-1; 7 bases agree with TRBD1. The CDR3 is made up of 16 amino acids. Germline-derived CDR1 and CDR2 are SQVTM and ANQGSEA. Trimming took 1 base from V and 5 from J; bases not matched to a gene: 11. This CDR3 is CSVEGNDRVYNNEQFF. For the CDR3, the DNA is TGCAGCGTTGAAGGGAACGACAGGGTGTATAACAATGAGCAGTTCTTC.

The chain has TRBV12-3 or TRBV12-4 and TRBJ2-5, with a possible D match to TRBD1 (6 bases). CDR3 length: 14 residues. Trimming removed 4 bases at V and 6 bases at J, with 15 bases between. The CDR3 protein is CASSSETDSQTQYF. The CDR3 DNA is TGTGCCAGCAGTTCAGAGACGGACAGCCAGACCCAGTACTTC.

This clonotype was seen more than once but under ten times. V usage is TRBV7-6 and J usage is TRBJ1-2; 7 bases are a match to TRBD1. V shed 0 bases, J shed 4 bases, and the junction held 5 bases outside the gene matches. This CDR3 is 15 amino acids long. Germline V gene sequence: CDR1 SGHVS, CDR2 FNYEAQ. CDR3 coding DNA: TGTGCCAGCAGCTTAGCGAAGGGGGCGGGCTATGGCTACACCTTC. Its translation is CASSLAKGAGYGYTF.

This clonotype was recorded once. The chain links TRBV18 to TRBJ2-5; tentative D call: TRBD1 (6 bases). TRBJ2-7 matches the DNA end more closely, so the J call is doubtful. The CDR3 totals 14 residues. Germline CDR1 and CDR2: KGHSH and LQKENI. CDR3 protein: CASSPGTARGEQYF. The CDR3 DNA reads as TGTGCCAGCTCACCAGGGACGGCCAGGGGCGAGCAGTACTTC.

Here the CDR3 reads CASPPSGGWYEQYF. As DNA, the CDR3 is TGTGCCAGCCCGCCTAGCGGGGGGTGGTATGAGCAGTACTTC. The gene calls are TRBV12-3 or TRBV12-4 and TRBJ2-7; TRBD2 aligns across 11 bases. V shed 8 bases and J 7 bases; nucleotides not matched to a gene: 10. The CDR3 is 14 amino acids.

The chain has TRBV7-9 and TRBJ1-5; D remains unclear. Trimming took off 0 bases at V and 4 bases at J, with 4 bases between the two ends. This CDR3 region has 13 residues. Germline V gene lookup returns CDR1 SEHNR and CDR2 FQNEAQ (reference sequence). The CDR3: CASSLANNQPQHF. The CDR3 region has the DNA TGTGCCAGCAGCTTAGCGAATAATCAGCCCCAGCATTTT.

This clonotype was picked up a small number of times. The chain couples TRBV6-2 or TRBV6-3 to TRBJ2-7; no definite D call. CDR1 is MNHEY and CDR2 is SVGEGT in the germline V gene. The V gene lost 3 bases and the J gene lost 1 base, with 7 bases spanning the gap. This CDR3 region has 13 residues. The DNA for the CDR3 is TGTGCCAGCAGTTATGGGGTATCCTACGAGCAGTACTTC. It codes for CASSYGVSYEQYF.

This chain uses TRBV7-2 with TRBJ2-5; the match to TRBD2 covers 8 bases. The CDR3 length is 16 residues. Trimming at V came to 1 base and at J to 11 bases, leaving 15 bases not matched to a gene. Germline loops: CDR1 SGHTA, CDR2 FQGNSA. CDR3 residues: CASSLVISGRAGEQYF. CDR3 in DNA: TGTGCCAGCAGCTTAGTGATCTCCGGGAGGGCCGGGGAGCAGTACTTC.

This chain links TRBV20-1 with TRBJ2-7; D possibly corresponds to TRBD1 (5 bases). Trimming shortened V by 3 bases and J by 5 bases, and 11 bases separated the two germline ends. Germline values: CDR1 DFQATT, CDR2 SNEGSKA (reference sequence). The CDR3 length is 12 residues. The CDR3 coding sequence is TGCAGTGCTAGTTACAGGCCGCACGAGCAGTACTTC. This encodes CSASYRPHEQYF.

This clonotype was detected ten times or more. The gene calls are TRBV12-3 or TRBV12-4 and TRBJ1-2, with D maybe TRBD1 (6 bases). The V end lost 1 base, the J end lost 2 bases, and 11 bases lay between the germline ends. The CDR3 loop spans 15 amino acids. CDR3 region: CASSLGGGQNYGYTF. For the CDR3, the DNA is TGTGCCAGCAGTTTAGGAGGGGGGCAGAACTATGGCTACACCTTC.

The chain recombines TRBV6-6 with TRBJ2-1, with 8 nucleotides matching TRBD1. Germline assignment: CDR1 MNHNY and CDR2 SVGAGI (reference sequence). J was trimmed by 2 bases and V by 2 bases; bases with no gene match: 5. The CDR3 length is 16 residues. The CDR3: CASSYGTQGAYNEQFF. In DNA form, the CDR3 reads TGTGCCAGCAGTTACGGGACACAGGGGGCCTACAATGAGCAGTTCTTC.

V is TRBV20-1 and J is TRBJ1-2; no clear D. The CDR3 extends over 13 amino acids. V dropped 3 bases and J dropped 6 bases, with 14 bases sitting between them. CDR1 is DFQATT and CDR2 is SNEGSKA in the germline V gene (reference sequence). CDR3 sequence: CSASDLKRDGYTF. The CDR3 nucleotides read TGCAGTGCTAGTGACCTAAAAAGAGATGGCTACACCTTC.

This clonotype has only a few counts. The V call is TRBV4-3, the J call TRBJ2-1, with TRBD2 matching 14 bases. This CDR3 has 17 residues. J was trimmed by 9 bases and V by 0 bases; bases with no gene match: 7. Germline lookup yields CDR1 LGHNA and CDR2 YSLEER. The CDR3 DNA sequence: TGCGCCAGCAGCCAAGAAGGGACTAGCGGGAGTTTAAGTGAGCAGTTCTTC. Its protein product is CASSQEGTSGSLSEQFF.